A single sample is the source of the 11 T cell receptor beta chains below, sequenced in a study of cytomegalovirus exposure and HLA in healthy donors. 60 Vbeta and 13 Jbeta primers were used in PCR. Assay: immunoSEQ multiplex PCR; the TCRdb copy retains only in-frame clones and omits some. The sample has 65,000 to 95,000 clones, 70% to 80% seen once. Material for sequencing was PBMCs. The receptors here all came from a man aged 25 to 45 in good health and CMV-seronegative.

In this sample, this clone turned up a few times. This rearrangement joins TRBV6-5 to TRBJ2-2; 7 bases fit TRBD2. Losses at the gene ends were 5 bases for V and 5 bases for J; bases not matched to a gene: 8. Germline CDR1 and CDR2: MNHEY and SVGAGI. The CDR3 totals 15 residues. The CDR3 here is CASSPVAGWTGELFF. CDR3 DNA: TGTGCCAGCAGTCCGGTAGCGGGCTGGACCGGGGAGCTGTTTTTT.

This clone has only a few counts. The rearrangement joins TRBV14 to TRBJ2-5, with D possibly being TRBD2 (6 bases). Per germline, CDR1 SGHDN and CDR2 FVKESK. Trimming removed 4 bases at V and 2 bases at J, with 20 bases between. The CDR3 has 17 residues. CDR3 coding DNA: TGTGCCAGCAGCCTCTACGCCGGACTACAGATACAAGAGACCCAGTACTTC. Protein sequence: CASSLYAGLQIQETQYF.

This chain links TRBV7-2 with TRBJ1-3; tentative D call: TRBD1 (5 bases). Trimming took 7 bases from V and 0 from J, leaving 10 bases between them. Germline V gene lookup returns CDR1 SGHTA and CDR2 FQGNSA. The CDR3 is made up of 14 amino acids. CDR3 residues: CASTPGGSGNTIYF. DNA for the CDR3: TGTGCCAGCACTCCGGGGGGCTCTGGAAACACCATATATTTT.

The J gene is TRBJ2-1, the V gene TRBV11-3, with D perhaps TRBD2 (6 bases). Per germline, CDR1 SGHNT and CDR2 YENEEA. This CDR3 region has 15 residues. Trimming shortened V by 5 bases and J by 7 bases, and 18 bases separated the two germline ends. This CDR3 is CASSPRDSEQNEQFF. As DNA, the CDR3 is TGTGCCAGCAGCCCCCGGGACTCGGAGCAAAATGAGCAGTTCTTC. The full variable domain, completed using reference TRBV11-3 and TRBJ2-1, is EAGVVQSPRYKIIEKKQPVAFWCNPISGHNTLYWYLQNLGQGPELLIRYENEEAVDDSQLPKDRFSAERLKGVDSTLKIQPAELGDSAVYLCASSPRDSEQNEQFFGPGTRLTVL.

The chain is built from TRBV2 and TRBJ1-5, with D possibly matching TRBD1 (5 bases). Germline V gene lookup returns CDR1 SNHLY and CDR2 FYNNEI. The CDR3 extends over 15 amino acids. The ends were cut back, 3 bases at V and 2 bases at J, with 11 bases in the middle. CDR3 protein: CASSDWGRRNQPQHF. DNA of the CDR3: TGTGCCAGCAGTGATTGGGGCCGCCGCAATCAGCCCCAGCATTTT.

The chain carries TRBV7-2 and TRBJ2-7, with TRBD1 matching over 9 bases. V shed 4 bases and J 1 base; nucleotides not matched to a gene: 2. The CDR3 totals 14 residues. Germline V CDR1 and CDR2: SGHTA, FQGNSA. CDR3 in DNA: TGTGCCAGCAGCTCACAGGGGGCGTCCTACGAGCAGTACTTC. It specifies CASSSQGASYEQYF.

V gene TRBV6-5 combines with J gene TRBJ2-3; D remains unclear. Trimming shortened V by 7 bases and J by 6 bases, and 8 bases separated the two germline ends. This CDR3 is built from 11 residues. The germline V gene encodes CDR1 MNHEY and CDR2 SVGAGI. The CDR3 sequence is CASTRGDTQYF. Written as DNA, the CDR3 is TGTGCCAGCACCAGAGGTGATACGCAGTATTTT.

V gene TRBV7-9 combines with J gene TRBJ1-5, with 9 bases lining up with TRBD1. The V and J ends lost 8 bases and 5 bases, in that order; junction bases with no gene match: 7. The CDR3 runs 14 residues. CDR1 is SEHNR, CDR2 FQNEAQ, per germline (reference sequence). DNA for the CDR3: TGTGCCAGCGGTCCGGGACAGGGCGATCAGCCCCAGCATTTT. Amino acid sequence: CASGPGQGDQPQHF. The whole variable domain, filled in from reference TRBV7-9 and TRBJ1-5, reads DTGVSQNPRHKITKRGQNVTFRCDPISEHNRLYWYRQTLGQGPEFLTYFQNEAQLEKSRLLSDRFSAERPKGSFSTLEIQRTEQGDSAMYLCASGPGQGDQPQHFGDGTRLSIL.

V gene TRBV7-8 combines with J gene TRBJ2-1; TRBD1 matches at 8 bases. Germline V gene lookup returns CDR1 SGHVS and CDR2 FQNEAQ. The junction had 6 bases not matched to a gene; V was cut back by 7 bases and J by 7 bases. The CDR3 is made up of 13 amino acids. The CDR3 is CASNTGGMNEQFF. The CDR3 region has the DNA TGTGCCAGCAACACAGGGGGGATGAATGAGCAGTTCTTC.

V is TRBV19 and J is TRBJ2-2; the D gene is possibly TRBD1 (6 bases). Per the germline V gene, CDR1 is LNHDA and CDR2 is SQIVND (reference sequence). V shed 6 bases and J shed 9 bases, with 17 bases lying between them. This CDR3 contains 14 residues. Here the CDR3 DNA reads TGTGCCAGTAGCGACAGGATAATTTCTAGGGAGCTGTTTTTT. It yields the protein CASSDRIISRELFF.

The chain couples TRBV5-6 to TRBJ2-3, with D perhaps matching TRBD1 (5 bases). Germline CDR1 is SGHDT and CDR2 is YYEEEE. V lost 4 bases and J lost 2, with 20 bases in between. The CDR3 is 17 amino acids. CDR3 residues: CASSLPVTGEFTDTQYF. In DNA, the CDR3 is TGTGCCAGCAGCCTACCGGTAACAGGAGAATTCACAGATACGCAGTATTTT.